This entry lists 14 T cell receptor beta chains sequenced from one sample in a study of cytomegalovirus exposure and HLA in healthy donors. The study ran its PCR with 60 Vbeta and 13 Jbeta primers. Only in-frame clones appear in the TCRdb table, and some are missing; sequencing was by immunoSEQ multiplex PCR. The data contain some 150,000 clones, less than 80% of them seen just once; the ten biggest clones take up 0.65% to 0.85%. The sample consisted of PBMCs. All receptors derive from a female donor in good health and CMV-seronegative.

The chain links TRBV15 to TRBJ1-6, with 7 nucleotides matching TRBD1. This CDR3 region has 16 residues. Germline V CDR1 and CDR2: LNHNV, YYDKDF (reference sequence). The J segment lost 3 bases and the V segment lost 3 bases, leaving 5 bases of the junction unmatched. Written as DNA, the CDR3 is TGTGCCACCAGCAGGGAAACAGGGGTCTATAATTCACCCCTCCACTTT. It yields the protein CATSRETGVYNSPLHF.

The chain recombines TRBV10-1 with TRBJ2-2; perhaps TRBD2 as D (6 bases). V gave up 4 bases and J gave up 4 bases, with 10 bases separating them. The CDR3 has 14 amino acids. Per germline, CDR1 WNHNN and CDR2 SYGVQD (reference sequence). For the CDR3, the DNA is TGCGCCAGCAGTGTTGGAGGGTTCACCGGGGAGCTGTTTTTT. Translation gives CASSVGGFTGELFF.

The rearrangement uses TRBV7-2 and TRBJ1-6; D call uncertain. CDR1 and CDR2 (germline): SGHTA, FQGNSA. The V and J ends lost 5 bases and 2 bases respectively, with 16 bases between them. The length of the CDR3 is 17 residues. The chain's CDR3 is CASSKSWRVTYNSPLHF. DNA for the CDR3: TGTGCCAGCAGCAAATCATGGCGGGTCACCTATAATTCACCCCTCCACTTT.

The chain has TRBV9 and TRBJ1-3; D is perhaps TRBD1 (5 bases). The CDR3 runs 15 residues. The V gene lost 3 bases and the J gene lost 1 base, with 11 bases spanning the gap. Germline V lookup: CDR1 SGDLS, CDR2 YYNGEE. The CDR3 spells CASSEGISSGNTIYF. In DNA, the CDR3 is TGTGCCAGCAGCGAGGGGATTTCGTCTGGAAACACCATATATTTT.

The rearrangement joins TRBV28 to TRBJ1-6; weak D call: TRBD1 (5 bases). The CDR3 length is 14 residues. CDR1 is MDHEN and CDR2 is SYDVKM in the germline V gene. Trimming removed 3 bases from V and 5 bases from J, with 8 bases in between. CDR3 sequence: CASSFRVNNSPLHF. The CDR3 coding sequence is TGTGCCAGCAGTTTCAGGGTTAATAATTCACCCCTCCACTTT. The full variable domain, rest sourced from reference TRBV28 and TRBJ1-6, is DVKVTQSSRYLVKRTGEKVFLECVQDMDHENMFWYRQDPGLGLRLIYFSYDVKMKEKGDIPEGYSVSREKKERFSLILESASTNQTSMYLCASSFRVNNSPLHFGNGTRLTVT.

The chain links TRBV4-3 to TRBJ1-3; D is unresolved. The V gene's germline CDR1 is LGHNA and CDR2 YSLEER. The germline V and J ends were trimmed by 0 bases and 4 bases, with 19 bases remaining between them. CDR3 size: 18 residues. CDR3 amino acids: CASSQEGPGSVTGNTIYF. CDR3 nucleotide sequence: TGCGCCAGCAGCCAAGAAGGGCCCGGGAGCGTGACCGGAAACACCATATATTTT.

On this clone: A read error may account for a junction end that differs from germline. V usage is TRBV18 and J usage is TRBJ2-6, with 7 bases identical to TRBD1. Germline V gene sequence: CDR1 KGHSH, CDR2 LQKENI. The CDR3 covers 16 residues. The CDR3: CASSPNTGAGANGLTF. The CDR3 DNA reads as TGTGCCAGCTCACCAAATACAGGGGCTGGGGCCAACGGCCTGACTTTC.

V is TRBV5-1 and J is TRBJ2-3; a weak D match, TRBD2 (7 bases). CDR3 length: 15 residues. Trimming stripped 4 bases from V and 1 base from J, with 13 bases between. The germline V gene has CDR1 SGHRS and CDR2 YFSETQ. Here the CDR3 reads CASSLGGVGTDTQYF. As DNA, the CDR3 is TGCGCCAGCAGCCTAGGGGGGGTTGGCACAGATACGCAGTATTTT.

In its sample, this clone was seen a few times. This rearrangement joins TRBV7-9 to TRBJ1-4; the D gene is possibly TRBD1 (5 bases). CDR1 and CDR2 (germline): SEHNR, FQNEAQ (reference sequence). Between the trimmed V and J ends, which lost 5 bases and 3 bases, there was a span of 22 bases. This CDR3 is built from 18 residues. The CDR3 region is CASSPPFQGMESNEKLFF. For the CDR3, the DNA is TGTGCCAGCAGCCCTCCCTTCCAGGGAATGGAGTCTAATGAAAAACTGTTTTTT.

The chain combines TRBV10-3 with TRBJ2-3; TRBD2 aligns across 13 bases. The CDR3 sequence is 14 residues long. The V gene's germline CDR1 is ENHRY and CDR2 SYGVKD. The V segment lost 11 bases and the J segment 3 bases; nucleotides outside the gene matches: 5. This CDR3 is CAFRTSGSTDTQYF. CDR3 sequence (DNA): TGTGCCTTCCGGACTAGCGGGAGTACAGATACGCAGTATTTT.

V usage is TRBV5-1 and J usage is TRBJ2-1, with 12 positions matching TRBD1. This CDR3 has 20 amino acids. Germline trimming cut 5 bases from V and 0 bases from J; bases unmatched to any gene: 15. Germline V CDR1 and CDR2: SGHRS, YFSETQ. This CDR3 is CASSKPVSGQGASSYNEQFF. The CDR3 DNA reads as TGCGCCAGCAGTAAACCGGTTTCGGGACAGGGGGCGAGCTCCTACAATGAGCAGTTCTTC.

This clone was counted a single time. V is TRBV2 and J is TRBJ2-1; weak D call: TRBD2 (5 bases). The CDR3 extends over 14 amino acids. Between the trimmed V and J ends, which lost 6 bases and 6 bases, there was a span of 15 bases. Per the germline V gene, CDR1 is SNHLY and CDR2 is FYNNEI. The CDR3 loop reads CASRARGAVNEQFF. CDR3 DNA: TGTGCCAGCAGAGCCCGGGGAGCGGTCAATGAGCAGTTCTTC.

In its sample, this clone was seen a few times. The rearrangement links TRBV30 to TRBJ2-1, with 7 bases that match TRBD1. Trimming cost V 5 bases and J 3 bases; bases outside gene matches: 1. The CDR3 has 12 amino acids. Per the germline V gene, CDR1 is GTSNPN and CDR2 is SVGIG (reference sequence). In DNA form, the CDR3 reads TGTGCCTGGGGGACAGACTACAATGAGCAGTTCTTC. Amino acid sequence: CAWGTDYNEQFF.

This clone appeared once. V is TRBV4-2 and J is TRBJ2-7; TRBD2 matches 11 bases. The junction had 7 bases not matched to a gene; V was cut back by 2 bases and J by 1 base. The germline gives CDR1 LGHNA, CDR2 YNFKEQ. The CDR3 covers 17 residues. As DNA, the CDR3 is TGTGCCAGCAGCCAACTAGCGGGGGGCCATCCATCCTACGAGCAGTACTTC. Translating it yields CASSQLAGGHPSYEQYF.